Listed below are T cell receptor beta chains from one sample, sequenced in a study of blood T cell repertoires in COVID-19. Produced via immunoSEQ multiplex PCR; TCRdb's table is partial and in-frame only. This sample carries more than 400,000 clones, about nine tenths of them seen once, and the ten largest clones take roughly 0.7%. Sequenced input: PBMCs or T cells enriched from blood (not recorded which). The receptors come from a woman aged 18-29 years who had recovered from COVID-19. CDR3s include the opening cysteine and the closing phenylalanine or tryptophan. Fields, in order: D gene, clone size, V gene, J gene, CDR3 DNA, CDR3 protein. D genes are given only for firm matches. The listing skips clone size in some rows; elsewhere it reads once, few, many or a size class.

d_call: .; clone_size: .; v_call: TRBV3-1/TRBV3-2; j_call: TRBJ2-1; cdr3_nt: TGTGCCAGCAGCCAAATAAATGAGCAGTTCTTC; cdr3_aa: CASSQINEQFF
d_call: TRBD2; clone_size: once; v_call: TRBV30; j_call: TRBJ2-1; cdr3_nt: TGTGCCTGGAGCTCGGGCGGGAGCGGGGGGCCCTACTACAATGAGCAGTTCTTC; cdr3_aa: CAWSSGGSGGPYYNEQFF
d_call: .; clone_size: .; v_call: TRBV10-1; j_call: TRBJ2-7; cdr3_nt: TGCGCCAGCAGTGAGTCAACAAGAGGGCCCTACGAGCAGTACTTC; cdr3_aa: CASSESTRGPYEQYF
d_call: .; clone_size: .; v_call: TRBV6-5; j_call: TRBJ1-1; cdr3_nt: TGTGCCAGCAGAGCCCGACAGAACACTGAAGCTTTCTTT; cdr3_aa: CASRARQNTEAFF
d_call: TRBD1; clone_size: .; v_call: TRBV7-9; j_call: TRBJ1-3; cdr3_nt: TGTGCCAGCAGCTTCAGGGGGACCTCTGGAAACACCATATATTTT; cdr3_aa: CASSFRGTSGNTIYF
d_call: .; clone_size: .; v_call: TRBV14; j_call: TRBJ1-6; cdr3_nt: TGTGCCAGCAGCCAAGATCAGGAATCACCCCTCCACTTT; cdr3_aa: CASSQDQESPLHF
d_call: .; clone_size: .; v_call: TRBV6-1; j_call: TRBJ2-5; cdr3_nt: TGTGCCAGCAGTGAACTCAGGGAGACCCAGTACTTC; cdr3_aa: CASSELRETQYF
d_call: .; clone_size: .; v_call: TRBV4-2; j_call: TRBJ1-6; cdr3_nt: TGTGCCAGCAGCCAAAAGGGGCCCCGTTCCTCCTATAATTCACCCCTCCACTTT; cdr3_aa: CASSQKGPRSSYNSPLHF
d_call: .; clone_size: .; v_call: TRBV2; j_call: TRBJ1-3; cdr3_nt: TGTGCCAGCATTTTATATGGAAACACCATATATTTT; cdr3_aa: CASILYGNTIYF
d_call: .; clone_size: .; v_call: TRBV19; j_call: TRBJ1-2; cdr3_nt: TGTGCCAGTAGTATGGGGCCGTTCTATGGCTACACCTTC; cdr3_aa: CASSMGPFYGYTF
d_call: .; clone_size: .; v_call: TRBV5-1; j_call: TRBJ1-1; cdr3_nt: TGCGCCAGCGGTACAGACCCGAACACTGAAGCTTTCTTT; cdr3_aa: CASGTDPNTEAFF
d_call: .; clone_size: .; v_call: TRBV5-8; j_call: TRBJ2-3; cdr3_nt: TGTGCCAGCAGCTCAACGGGACACCTAAGCACAGATACGCAGTATTTT; cdr3_aa: CASSSTGHLSTDTQYF
d_call: .; clone_size: few; v_call: TRBV6-1; j_call: TRBJ1-1; cdr3_nt: TGTGCCAGCAGTGAAGCGGTCGGTGACACTGAAGCTTTCTTT; cdr3_aa: CASSEAVGDTEAFF
d_call: .; clone_size: .; v_call: TRBV6-6; j_call: TRBJ1-1; cdr3_nt: TGTGCCAGCAGCACAGTCACTGAAGCTTTCTTT; cdr3_aa: CASSTVTEAFF
d_call: TRBD1; clone_size: .; v_call: TRBV28; j_call: TRBJ1-6; cdr3_nt: TGTGCCAGCAGTTCGCCTGCCGGGACAGGGGAAGGCAATTCACCCCTCCACTTT; cdr3_aa: CASSSPAGTGEGNSPLHF
d_call: .; clone_size: .; v_call: TRBV28; j_call: TRBJ1-2; cdr3_nt: TGTGCCAGCAGTTTAGGGGGGAACGGCTACACCTTC; cdr3_aa: CASSLGGNGYTF
d_call: .; clone_size: .; v_call: TRBV7-9; j_call: TRBJ1-1; cdr3_nt: TGTGCCAGCAGCTTAGCGAACAGGGTCTCAGAGAACACTGAAGCTTTCTTT; cdr3_aa: CASSLANRVSENTEAFF
d_call: .; clone_size: .; v_call: TRBV5-1; j_call: TRBJ2-5; cdr3_nt: TGCGCCAGCACTGTCCAGCCAGGTCAAGAGACCCAGTACTTC; cdr3_aa: CASTVQPGQETQYF
d_call: .; clone_size: .; v_call: TRBV3-1/TRBV3-2; j_call: TRBJ2-7; cdr3_nt: TGTGCCAGCAGCTCACAGGGATCCTACGAGCAGTACTTC; cdr3_aa: CASSSQGSYEQYF
d_call: .; clone_size: .; v_call: TRBV23-1; j_call: TRBJ2-5; cdr3_nt: TGCGCCAGCACTTCGCGGGAGACCCAGTACTTC; cdr3_aa: CASTSRETQYF
d_call: TRBD1; clone_size: .; v_call: TRBV4-1; j_call: TRBJ1-4; cdr3_nt: TGCGCCAGCAGCTCTATGGACAGGGCAGGCGAAAAACTGTTTTTT; cdr3_aa: CASSSMDRAGEKLFF
d_call: .; clone_size: .; v_call: TRBV3-1/TRBV3-2; j_call: TRBJ2-5; cdr3_nt: TGTGCCAGCAGCCAAGGTCCTCAAGAGACCCAGTACTTC; cdr3_aa: CASSQGPQETQYF
d_call: .; clone_size: .; v_call: TRBV5-1; j_call: TRBJ1-1; cdr3_nt: TGCGCCAGCAGCTCCCTATCGGGTTCGCGGACTGAAGCTTTCTTT; cdr3_aa: CASSSLSGSRTEAFF
d_call: TRBD1; clone_size: .; v_call: TRBV18; j_call: TRBJ2-3; cdr3_nt: TGTGCCAGCTCACTTTACGCCGGGACAGGGGAAGAGGACACAGATACGCAGTATTTT; cdr3_aa: CASSLYAGTGEEDTDTQYF
d_call: .; clone_size: .; v_call: TRBV7-2; j_call: TRBJ2-1; cdr3_nt: TGTGCCAGCAGCTCTCAAACCGGACTCTACAATGAGCAGTTCTTC; cdr3_aa: CASSSQTGLYNEQFF
d_call: .; clone_size: few; v_call: TRBV28; j_call: TRBJ2-7; cdr3_nt: TGTGCCAGCGGGGAGTACGCTAGCGAGCAGTACTTC; cdr3_aa: CASGEYASEQYF
d_call: TRBD1; clone_size: .; v_call: TRBV5-1; j_call: TRBJ2-2; cdr3_nt: TGCGCCAGCAGCTTGACTACAGGGGTCGACACCGGGGAGCTGTTTTTT; cdr3_aa: CASSLTTGVDTGELFF
d_call: .; clone_size: .; v_call: TRBV19; j_call: TRBJ1-2; cdr3_nt: TGTGCCAGTAGTTTCGGGACTGCCTATGGCTACACCTTC; cdr3_aa: CASSFGTAYGYTF
d_call: TRBD1; clone_size: .; v_call: TRBV11-2; j_call: TRBJ1-4; cdr3_nt: TGTGCCAGCAGCCTTGGACAGGGGCGGGAAAAACTGTTTTTT; cdr3_aa: CASSLGQGREKLFF
d_call: TRBD1; clone_size: .; v_call: TRBV7-3; j_call: TRBJ1-1; cdr3_nt: TGTGCCAGCACCAAAGACAGGGAAACTGAAGCTTTCTTT; cdr3_aa: CASTKDRETEAFF
d_call: .; clone_size: few; v_call: TRBV5-1; j_call: TRBJ2-7; cdr3_nt: TGCGCCAGCAGCTTGGGGACAGACCCCTACGAGCAGTACTTC; cdr3_aa: CASSLGTDPYEQYF
d_call: .; clone_size: .; v_call: TRBV2; j_call: TRBJ2-7; cdr3_nt: TGTGCCAGCAGTGAAATGGCCCAAGGACAGCGAGAGGGGTACTTC; cdr3_aa: CASSEMAQGQREGYF
d_call: TRBD1; clone_size: once; v_call: TRBV6-5; j_call: TRBJ1-1; cdr3_nt: TGTGCCACGGAGGACAGGGAACGGGCTGAAGCTTTCTTT; cdr3_aa: CATEDRERAEAFF
d_call: TRBD1; clone_size: .; v_call: TRBV10-3; j_call: TRBJ1-2; cdr3_nt: TGTGCCATCAGTCCTCGGACAGGGGACATCACCGGTGGCTACACCTTC; cdr3_aa: CAISPRTGDITGGYTF
d_call: .; clone_size: .; v_call: TRBV7-2; j_call: TRBJ1-4; cdr3_nt: TGTGCCAGCAGCCCCCAGACAGGCTGGGGGGAAAAACTGTTTTTT; cdr3_aa: CASSPQTGWGEKLFF
d_call: TRBD1; clone_size: once; v_call: TRBV5-5; j_call: TRBJ2-4; cdr3_nt: TGTGCCAGCAGCTCCCAAACGGACAGGGGGACCAAAAACATTCAGTACTTC; cdr3_aa: CASSSQTDRGTKNIQYF
d_call: TRBD1; clone_size: .; v_call: TRBV27; j_call: TRBJ1-3; cdr3_nt: TGTGCCAGCAGTCCGGGGACAGGGAAAGTCTCTGGAAACACCATATATTTT; cdr3_aa: CASSPGTGKVSGNTIYF
d_call: TRBD1; clone_size: .; v_call: TRBV5-1; j_call: TRBJ1-1; cdr3_nt: TGCGCCAGCAGCGAAGGGACAGGGGGTGTCGGCACTGAAGCTTTCTTT; cdr3_aa: CASSEGTGGVGTEAFF
d_call: .; clone_size: .; v_call: TRBV5-4; j_call: TRBJ1-6; cdr3_nt: TGTGCCAGCAGCTTGGGGCTCGATAATTCACCCCTCCACTTT; cdr3_aa: CASSLGLDNSPLHF
d_call: TRBD2; clone_size: .; v_call: TRBV7-8; j_call: TRBJ2-5; cdr3_nt: TGTGCCAGCAGCTCCCCTAGCGGCCGACAAGAGACCCAGTACTTC; cdr3_aa: CASSSPSGRQETQYF
d_call: TRBD2; clone_size: .; v_call: TRBV2; j_call: TRBJ2-3; cdr3_nt: TGTGCCAGCAGTGATACTCGGCGGGGGGGCCGGTTGCAAGATACGCAGTATTTT; cdr3_aa: CASSDTRRGGRLQDTQYF
d_call: .; clone_size: once; v_call: TRBV3-1/TRBV3-2; j_call: TRBJ2-3; cdr3_nt: TGTGCCAGCAGCCGGGCTAGGGGGGGCGCCGGGGATACGCAGTATTTT; cdr3_aa: CASSRARGGAGDTQYF